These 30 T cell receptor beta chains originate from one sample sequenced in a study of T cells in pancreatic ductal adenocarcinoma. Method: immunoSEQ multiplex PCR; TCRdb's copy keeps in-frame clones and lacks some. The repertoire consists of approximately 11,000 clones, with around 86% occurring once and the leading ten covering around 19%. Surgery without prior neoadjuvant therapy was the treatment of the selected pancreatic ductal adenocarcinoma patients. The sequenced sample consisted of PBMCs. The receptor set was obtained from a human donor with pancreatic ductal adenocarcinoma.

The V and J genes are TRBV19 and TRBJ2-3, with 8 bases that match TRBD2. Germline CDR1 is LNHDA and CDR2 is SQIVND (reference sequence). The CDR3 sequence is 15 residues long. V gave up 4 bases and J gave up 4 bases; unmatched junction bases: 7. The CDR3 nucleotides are TGTGCCAGTAGTACGGGACTAGTTAAGGCAGATACGCAGTATTTT. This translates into CASSTGLVKADTQYF.

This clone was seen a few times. The CDR3 DNA reads TGTGCCAGCCGAGGAGGGGCGGGGGAGACCCAGTACTTC. Translation gives CASRGGAGETQYF. This chain joins TRBV2 and TRBJ2-5; a weak D match, TRBD2 (6 bases). The ends were cut back, 8 bases at V and 5 bases at J, with 15 bases in the middle. CDR1 and CDR2 (germline): SNHLY, FYNNEI. The CDR3 covers 13 residues.

CDR3 nucleotide sequence: TGTGCCAGCAGCACCAGGGGGCTCTCCTACGAGCAGTACTTC. This translates into CASSTRGLSYEQYF. The rearrangement uses TRBV6-5 and TRBJ2-7; the match to TRBD1 covers 8 bases. CDR1 is MNHEY, CDR2 SVGAGI, per germline. V was pared by 6 bases and J by 0 bases, with 4 bases of the junction left unmatched. This CDR3 spans 14 amino acids.

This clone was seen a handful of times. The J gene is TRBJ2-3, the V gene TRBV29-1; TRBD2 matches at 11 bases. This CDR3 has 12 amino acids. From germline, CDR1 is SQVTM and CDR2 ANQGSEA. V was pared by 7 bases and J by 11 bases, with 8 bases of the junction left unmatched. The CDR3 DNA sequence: TGCAGCGCTAAGGGACTAGCGGTGGAGCAGTATTTT. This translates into CSAKGLAVEQYF.

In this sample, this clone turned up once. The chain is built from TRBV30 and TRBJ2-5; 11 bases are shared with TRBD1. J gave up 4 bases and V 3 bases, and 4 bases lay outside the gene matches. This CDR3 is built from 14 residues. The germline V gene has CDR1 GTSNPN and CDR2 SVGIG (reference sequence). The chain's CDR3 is CAWSPGQGGETQYF. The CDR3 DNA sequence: TGTGCCTGGAGCCCGGGACAGGGGGGAGAGACCCAGTACTTC.

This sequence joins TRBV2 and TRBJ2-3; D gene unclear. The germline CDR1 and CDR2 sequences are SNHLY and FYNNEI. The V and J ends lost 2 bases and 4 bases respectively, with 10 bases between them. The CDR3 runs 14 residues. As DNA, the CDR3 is TGTGCCAGCAGTGAACGCTACGGCCCAGATACGCAGTATTTT. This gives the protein CASSERYGPDTQYF.

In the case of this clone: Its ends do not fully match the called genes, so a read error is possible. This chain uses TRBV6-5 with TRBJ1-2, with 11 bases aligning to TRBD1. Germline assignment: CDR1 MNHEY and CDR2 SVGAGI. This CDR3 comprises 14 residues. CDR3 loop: CAISGGQGAYGYTF. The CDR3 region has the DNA TGTGCCATCAGTGGAGGACAGGGGGCCTATGGCTACACCTTC.

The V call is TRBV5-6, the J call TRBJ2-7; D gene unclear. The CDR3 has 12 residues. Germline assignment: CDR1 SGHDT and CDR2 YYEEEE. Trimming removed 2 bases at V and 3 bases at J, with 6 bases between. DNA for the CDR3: TGTGCCAGCAGCTTATTTAACTACGAGCAGTACTTC. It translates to CASSLFNYEQYF.

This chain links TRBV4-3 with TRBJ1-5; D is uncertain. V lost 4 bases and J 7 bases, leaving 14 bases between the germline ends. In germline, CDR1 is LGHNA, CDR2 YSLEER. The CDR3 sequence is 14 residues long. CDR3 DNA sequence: TGCGCCAGCAGCCTGGGGTCCGGGGTCCAGCCCCAGCATTTT. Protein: CASSLGSGVQPQHF.

Here the CDR3 reads CASSQDFQRDKQFF. CDR3 bases: TGTGCCAGCAGCCAAGATTTCCAGCGGGATAAGCAGTTCTTC. The chain links TRBV14 to TRBJ2-1, with 7 bases that match TRBD2. The germline gives CDR1 SGHDN, CDR2 FVKESK. CDR3 size: 14 residues. J lost 11 bases, V lost 0 bases, and 7 bases had no gene match.

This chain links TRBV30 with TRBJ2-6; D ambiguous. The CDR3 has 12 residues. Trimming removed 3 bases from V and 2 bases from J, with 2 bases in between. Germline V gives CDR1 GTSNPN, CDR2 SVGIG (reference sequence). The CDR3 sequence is CAWSAGANVLTF. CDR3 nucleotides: TGTGCCTGGAGCGCTGGGGCCAACGTCCTGACTTTC.

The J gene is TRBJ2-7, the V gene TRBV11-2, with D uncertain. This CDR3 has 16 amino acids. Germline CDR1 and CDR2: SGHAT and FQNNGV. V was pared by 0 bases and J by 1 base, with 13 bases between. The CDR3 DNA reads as TGTGCCAGCAGCTTAGATGGTAGGGCTAGTTCCTACGAGCAGTACTTC. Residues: CASSLDGRASSYEQYF.

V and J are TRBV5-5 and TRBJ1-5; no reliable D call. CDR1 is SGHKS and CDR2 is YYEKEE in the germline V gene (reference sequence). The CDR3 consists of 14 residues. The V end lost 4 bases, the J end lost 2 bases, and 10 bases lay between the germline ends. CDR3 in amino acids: CASSLDLGNQPQHF. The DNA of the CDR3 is TGTGCCAGCAGCCTTGATCTAGGCAATCAGCCCCAGCATTTT.

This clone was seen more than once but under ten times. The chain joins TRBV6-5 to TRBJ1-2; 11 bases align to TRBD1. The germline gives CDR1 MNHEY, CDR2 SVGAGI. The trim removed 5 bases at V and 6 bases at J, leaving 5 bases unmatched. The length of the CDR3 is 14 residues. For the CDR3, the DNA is TGTGCCAGCAGTCAAGGGACAGGGGGAAATGGCTACACCTTC. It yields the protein CASSQGTGGNGYTF.

CDR3 protein: CASSQDRTQPQHF. In DNA, the CDR3 is TGTGCCAGCAGCCAAGATCGTACCCAGCCCCAGCATTTT. The chain has TRBV4-2 and TRBJ1-5, with D hard to call. Germline CDR1 and CDR2: LGHNA and YNFKEQ. The CDR3 has 13 residues. V was clipped by 0 bases and J by 7 bases, with 7 bases between them.

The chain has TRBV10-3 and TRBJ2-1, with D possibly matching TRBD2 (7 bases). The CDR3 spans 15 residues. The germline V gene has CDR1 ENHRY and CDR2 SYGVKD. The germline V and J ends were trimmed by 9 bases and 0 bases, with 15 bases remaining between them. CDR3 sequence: CAMGAGASSYNEQFF. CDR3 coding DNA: TGTGCCATGGGTGCGGGGGCGAGCTCCTACAATGAGCAGTTCTTC.

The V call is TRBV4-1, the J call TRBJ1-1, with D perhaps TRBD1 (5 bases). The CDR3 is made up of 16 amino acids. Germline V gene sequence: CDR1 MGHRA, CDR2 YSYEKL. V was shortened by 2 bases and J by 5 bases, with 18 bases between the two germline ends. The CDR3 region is CASSQPGRGMRTEAFF. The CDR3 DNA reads TGCGCCAGCAGCCAACCGGGTAGGGGAATGAGAACTGAAGCTTTCTTT.

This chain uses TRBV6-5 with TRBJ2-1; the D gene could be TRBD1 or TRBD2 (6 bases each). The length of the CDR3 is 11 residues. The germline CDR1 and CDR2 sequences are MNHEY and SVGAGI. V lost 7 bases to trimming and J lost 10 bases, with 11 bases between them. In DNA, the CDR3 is TGTGCCAGCACCCGGGGGCGGGAGCAGTTCTTC. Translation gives CASTRGREQFF.

The CDR3 nucleotides are TGCAGCGTTGGGGGGGAGGGTGGCTACACCTTC. This encodes CSVGGEGGYTF. The chain links TRBV29-1 to TRBJ1-2; tentatively, D is TRBD1 (5 bases). Between the trimmed V and J ends, which lost 4 bases and 7 bases, there was a span of 10 bases. The germline V gene has CDR1 SQVTM and CDR2 ANQGSEA. This CDR3 is built from 11 residues.

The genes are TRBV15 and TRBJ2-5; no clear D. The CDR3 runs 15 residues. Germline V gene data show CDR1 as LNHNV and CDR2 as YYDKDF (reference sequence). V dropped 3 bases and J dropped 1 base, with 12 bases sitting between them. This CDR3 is CATSSVGRSQETQYF. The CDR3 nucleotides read TGTGCCACCAGCAGCGTGGGTAGGTCCCAAGAGACCCAGTACTTC.

The CDR3 bases are TGCGCCAGCAGCGATCTCACAGGCAGCAATCAGCCCCAGCATTTT. Encoded protein: CASSDLTGSNQPQHF. The chain links TRBV5-1 to TRBJ1-5; TRBD1 is a possible D gene (5 bases). CDR3 length: 15 amino acids. Germline loops: CDR1 SGHRS, CDR2 YFSETQ. The V gene lost 4 bases and the J gene lost 1 base, with 12 bases spanning the gap.

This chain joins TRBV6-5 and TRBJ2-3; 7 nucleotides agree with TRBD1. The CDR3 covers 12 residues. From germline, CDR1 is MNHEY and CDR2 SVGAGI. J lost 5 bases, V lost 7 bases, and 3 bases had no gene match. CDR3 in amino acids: CASMTGQDTQYF. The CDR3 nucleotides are TGTGCCAGCATGACAGGGCAAGATACGCAGTATTTT.

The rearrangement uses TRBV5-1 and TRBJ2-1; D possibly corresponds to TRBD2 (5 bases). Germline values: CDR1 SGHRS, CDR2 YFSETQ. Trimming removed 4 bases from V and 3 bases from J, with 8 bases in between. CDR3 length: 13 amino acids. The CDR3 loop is CASSKRGYNEQFF. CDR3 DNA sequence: TGCGCCAGCAGCAAACGGGGCTACAATGAGCAGTTCTTC.

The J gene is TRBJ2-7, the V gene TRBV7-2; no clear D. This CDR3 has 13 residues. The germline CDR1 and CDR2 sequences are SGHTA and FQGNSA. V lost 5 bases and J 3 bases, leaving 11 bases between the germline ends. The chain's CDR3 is CASSTSVGYEQYF. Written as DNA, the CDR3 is TGTGCCAGCAGCACGTCCGTGGGCTACGAGCAGTACTTC.

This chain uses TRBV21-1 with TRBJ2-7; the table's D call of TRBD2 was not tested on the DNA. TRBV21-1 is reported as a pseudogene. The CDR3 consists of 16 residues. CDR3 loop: CASSKAQAGPFYEQYF. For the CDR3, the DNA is TGTGCCAGCAGCAAAGCCCAAGCGGGGCCGTTCTACGAGCAGTACTTC.

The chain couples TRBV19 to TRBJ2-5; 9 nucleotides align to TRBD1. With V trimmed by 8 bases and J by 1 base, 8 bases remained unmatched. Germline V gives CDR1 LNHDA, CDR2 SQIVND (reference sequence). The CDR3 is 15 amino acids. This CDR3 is CASRFGTGSQETQYF. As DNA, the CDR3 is TGTGCCAGTCGTTTTGGGACAGGGTCCCAAGAGACCCAGTACTTC.

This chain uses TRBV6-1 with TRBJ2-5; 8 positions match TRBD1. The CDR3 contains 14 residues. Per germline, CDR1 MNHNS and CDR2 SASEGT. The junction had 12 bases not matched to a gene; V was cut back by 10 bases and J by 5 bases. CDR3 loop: CATDLGQGSETQYF. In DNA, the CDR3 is TGTGCCACCGACCTCGGACAGGGAAGTGAGACCCAGTACTTC.

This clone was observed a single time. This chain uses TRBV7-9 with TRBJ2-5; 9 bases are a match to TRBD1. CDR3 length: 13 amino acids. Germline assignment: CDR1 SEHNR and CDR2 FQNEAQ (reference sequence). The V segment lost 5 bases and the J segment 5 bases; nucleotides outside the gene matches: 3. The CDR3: CASSRDRAETQYF. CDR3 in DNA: TGTGCCAGCAGCCGGGACAGGGCTGAGACCCAGTACTTC.

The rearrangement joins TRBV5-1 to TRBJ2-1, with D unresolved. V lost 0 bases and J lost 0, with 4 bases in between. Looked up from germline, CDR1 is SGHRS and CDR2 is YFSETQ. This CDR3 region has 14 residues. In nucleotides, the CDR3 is TGCGCCAGCAGCTTGGGTAGCTCCTACAATGAGCAGTTCTTC. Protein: CASSLGSSYNEQFF.

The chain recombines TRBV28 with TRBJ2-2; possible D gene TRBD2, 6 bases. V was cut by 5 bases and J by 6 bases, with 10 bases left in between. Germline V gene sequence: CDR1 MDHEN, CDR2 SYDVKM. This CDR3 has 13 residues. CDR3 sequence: CASSPPGAGELFF. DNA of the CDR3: TGTGCCAGCAGTCCTCCGGGAGCCGGGGAGCTGTTTTTT.